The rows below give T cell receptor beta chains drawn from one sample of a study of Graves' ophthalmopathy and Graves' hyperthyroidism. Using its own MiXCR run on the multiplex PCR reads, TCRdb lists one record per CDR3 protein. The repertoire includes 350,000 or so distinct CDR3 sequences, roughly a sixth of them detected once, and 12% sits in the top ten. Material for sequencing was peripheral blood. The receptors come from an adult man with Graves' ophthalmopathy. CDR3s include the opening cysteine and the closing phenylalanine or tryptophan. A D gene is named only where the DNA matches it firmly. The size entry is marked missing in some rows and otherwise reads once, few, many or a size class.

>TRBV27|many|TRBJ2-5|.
TGTGCCAGCAGTCTCCGGACCGAGGGAGGCACCCAGTACTTC
CASSLRTEGGTQYF
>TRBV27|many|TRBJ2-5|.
TGTGCCAGCAAACCACAGGGTTTGAAGACCCAGTACTTC
CASKPQGLKTQYF
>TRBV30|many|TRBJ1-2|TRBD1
TGTGCCTCCCGTTCGGGACAGGGCTTTGGCTACACCTTC
CASRSGQGFGYTF
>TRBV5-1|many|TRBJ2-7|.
TGCGCCAGCAGTCCAGGACAGGCCGGGAGGGTCCCCTACGAGCAGTACTTC
CASSPGQAGRVPYEQYF
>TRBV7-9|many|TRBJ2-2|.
TGTGCCAGCAGCTTAAGGACCCCTCTACCCGGGGAGCTGTTTTTT
CASSLRTPLPGELFF
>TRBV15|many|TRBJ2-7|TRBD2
TGTGCCACCAGAACAACTAGCGGGAGCTCCTACGAGCAGTACTTC
CATRTTSGSSYEQYF
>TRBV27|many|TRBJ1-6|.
TGTGCCAGCAGTTGGGGGGCCTACGGTTCACCCCTCCACTTT
CASSWGAYGSPLHF
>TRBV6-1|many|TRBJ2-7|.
TGTGCCAGCAGCCCCGGACACCTTGGCGAGCAGTACTTC
CASSPGHLGEQYF
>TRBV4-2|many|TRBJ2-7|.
TGTGCCAGCAGCCAAGACTTGGGGTCCTACGAGCAGTACTTC
CASSQDLGSYEQYF
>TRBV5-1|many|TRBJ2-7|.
TGCGCCAGCACTCGGGGGCCCGGGGGAGACGAGCAGTACTTC
CASTRGPGGDEQYF
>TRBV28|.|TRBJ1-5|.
TGTGCCAGCAGATCCGACTACAATCAGCCCCAGCATTTT
CASRSDYNQPQHF
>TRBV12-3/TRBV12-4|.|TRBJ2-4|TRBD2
TGTGCCAGCAGTTTTACCGCTAGCGGGAGGTCGACCAAAAACATTCAGTACTTC
CASSFTASGRSTKNIQYF
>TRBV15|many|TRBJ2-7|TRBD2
TGTGCCACCAGCAGAGTCCGCTTAGCGGGGTCGGGCGAGCAGTACTTC
CATSRVRLAGSGEQYF
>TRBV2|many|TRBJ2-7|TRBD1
TGTGCCAGCAGTATGGGGGGACAGGCGTCCTACGAGCAGTACTTC
CASSMGGQASYEQYF
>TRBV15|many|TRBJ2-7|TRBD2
TGTGCCACCAGCAGAGGTGCGGGACTAGCGGGAGTTGAGCAGTACTTC
CATSRGAGLAGVEQYF
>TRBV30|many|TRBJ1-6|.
TGTGCCTGGAGTTTAAGAGAGGCAGGTCCCCTCCACTTT
CAWSLREAGPLHF
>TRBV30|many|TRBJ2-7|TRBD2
TGTGCCTGGAGATTTAGCGGGGGCTCCTACGAGCAGTACTTC
CAWRFSGGSYEQYF
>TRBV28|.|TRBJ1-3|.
TGTGCCAGCAGTGAGGACTCCCTGTCTGGAAACACCATATATTTT
CASSEDSLSGNTIYF
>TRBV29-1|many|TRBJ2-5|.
TGCAGCGTTGAAGGGTCGGAGCTAGGAGAGACCCAGTACTTC
CSVEGSELGETQYF
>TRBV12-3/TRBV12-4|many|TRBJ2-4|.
TGTGCCAGCAGTCCAGTGCGGGTAGCCAAAAACATTCAGTACTTC
CASSPVRVAKNIQYF
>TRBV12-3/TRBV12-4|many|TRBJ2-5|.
TGTGCCAGCAGTTTAGGGGCTAGGGGCCAAGAGACCCAGTACTTC
CASSLGARGQETQYF
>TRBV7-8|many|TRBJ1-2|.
TGTGCCAGCAGCTTAGTTGGGGGCAACTATGGCTACACCTTC
CASSLVGGNYGYTF
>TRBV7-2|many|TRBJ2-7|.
TGTGCCAGCAGCTTACAGTCCCAGCTGGGCGAGCAGTACTTC
CASSLQSQLGEQYF
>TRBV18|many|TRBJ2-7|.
TGTGCCAGCTCACCACCGAATTACTACGAGCAGTACTTC
CASSPPNYYEQYF
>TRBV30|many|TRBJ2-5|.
TGTGCCTGGAGTAGTGAACTGATAGAGACCCAGTACTTC
CAWSSELIETQYF
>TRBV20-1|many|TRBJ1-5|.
TGCAGTGCTGAAGGGTTAGGGCAGCCCCAGCATTTT
CSAEGLGQPQHF
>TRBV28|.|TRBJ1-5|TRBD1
TGTGCCAGCAGCCTCCCGACAGGGCATCAGCCCCAGCATTTT
CASSLPTGHQPQHF
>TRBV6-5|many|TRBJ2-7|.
TGTGCCAGCAGTTACCCCGGACGGACCTACGAGCAGTACTTC
CASSYPGRTYEQYF
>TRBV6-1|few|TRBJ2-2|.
TGTGCCAGCAGGCCCCAGCCGGGCGGGTATACCGGGGAGCTGTTTTTT
CASRPQPGGYTGELFF
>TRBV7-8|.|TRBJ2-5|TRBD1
TGTGCCAGCAGCTTACTTGGGACAGGGCAAGAGACCCAGTACTTC
CASSLLGTGQETQYF
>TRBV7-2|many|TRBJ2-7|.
TGTGCCAGCAGCTTAGCGGCGGGTTACTCCTACGAGCAGTACTTC
CASSLAAGYSYEQYF
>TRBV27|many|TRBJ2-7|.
TGTGCCAGCAGTCCATCACCTCAGAACGAGCAGTACTTC
CASSPSPQNEQYF
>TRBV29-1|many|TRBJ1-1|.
TGCAGCGTTGATTCACAGGAAGCTTTCTTT
CSVDSQEAFF
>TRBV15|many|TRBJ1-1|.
TGTGCCACCAGGAGAGACGGGAACACTGAAGCTTTCTTT
CATRRDGNTEAFF
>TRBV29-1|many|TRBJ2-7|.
TGCAGCGTTTGGGGTTCAAGACGCGAGCAGTACTTC
CSVWGSRREQYF
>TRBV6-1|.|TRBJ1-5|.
TGTGCCAGCAGTGAAAGCCGAGGGGGAGGCAGGGTTAATCAGCCCCAGCATTTT
CASSESRGGGRVNQPQHF
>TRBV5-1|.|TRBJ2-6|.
TGCGCCAGCAGCTTGGGGAGGGACTCTGGGGCCAACGTCCTGACTTTC
CASSLGRDSGANVLTF
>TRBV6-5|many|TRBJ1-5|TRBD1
TGTGCCAGCAGTTACGTGACAGGGGGAGATCAGCCCCAGCATTTT
CASSYVTGGDQPQHF
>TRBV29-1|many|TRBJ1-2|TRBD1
TGCAGCGTCGGGACAGGGTGGGGTGGCTACACCTTC
CSVGTGWGGYTF
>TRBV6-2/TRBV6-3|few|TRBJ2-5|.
TGTGCCAGCAGTTACTCGACGGGGCCAGGTGGAGAGACCCAGTACTTC
CASSYSTGPGGETQYF
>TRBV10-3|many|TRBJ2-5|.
TGTGCCATCAGTGCAAGGACGGCTCAAGAGACCCAGTACTTC
CAISARTAQETQYF
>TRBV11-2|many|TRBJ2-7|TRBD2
TGTGCCAGCAGCTTAGAAGCGGGAGAAATCTACGAGCAGTACTTC
CASSLEAGEIYEQYF
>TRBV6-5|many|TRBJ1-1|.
TGTGCCAGCAGTTACCGGGACCTGGGATTTTTAAGCACTGAAGCTTTCTTT
CASSYRDLGFLSTEAFF